Listed below are T cell receptor beta chains from one sample, sequenced in a study of cytomegalovirus exposure and HLA in healthy donors. Profiling relied on immunoSEQ multiplex PCR, and the TCRdb table lists in-frame clones only, not all of them. The repertoire holds about 280,000 clones, with roughly 90% as singletons. Sequencing was carried out using PBMCs. The origin of the receptors is a woman aged 18-30 years in good health and CMV-seronegative. CDR3s leave out the opening cysteine and the closing phenylalanine or tryptophan. Clone size is stated in some rows and not others, as once, few, many or a class when expanded.

clone size	V gene	J gene	CDR3 protein
NA	TRBV5-6	TRBJ1-1	ASRLGEFEAF
NA	TRBV6-1	TRBJ1-1	ASSERQPGRSEAF
NA	TRBV6-6	TRBJ1-2	ASTQPTGGYGYT
NA	TRBV9	TRBJ1-3	ASSAGTGDRFSGNTIY
NA	TRBV6-5	TRBJ1-2	ASSRTGAANYGYT
NA	TRBV19	TRBJ2-3	ASSTRDSRTDTQY
NA	TRBV27	TRBJ2-5	ASSALAVQETQY
NA	TRBV6-6	TRBJ2-7	ASSSPGARGETKY
NA	TRBV18	TRBJ2-3	ASSTGLAGGSLTDTQY
NA	TRBV27	TRBJ1-1	ASSSYDRYNTEAF
NA	TRBV5-1	TRBJ2-3	ASSSGDFTDTQY
NA	TRBV5-1	TRBJ2-3	ASSLAGGPVDTQY
NA	TRBV9	TRBJ2-1	ASSVDERTSGVLYNEQF
NA	TRBV6-6	TRBJ2-7	ASNSGSGYEQY
NA	TRBV7-8	TRBJ2-4	ASSPTGLIAKNIQY
NA	TRBV4-1	TRBJ2-5	ASSPAPLAIQETQY
NA	TRBV11-2	TRBJ1-5	ASSLEDSSNQPQH
NA	TRBV10-3	TRBJ2-3	AISEEATTQY
NA	TRBV7-9	TRBJ2-1	ASSPPGGVGYNEQF
NA	TRBV14	TRBJ2-7	ASSQDGSLIYEQY
NA	TRBV27	TRBJ1-6	ASSLLPITGSGSPLH
NA	TRBV5-6	TRBJ2-7	ASSQGQSYSYEQY
NA	TRBV7-9	TRBJ2-1	ASSPTIYNEQF
NA	TRBV9	TRBJ1-4	ASSVDSATNEKLF
NA	TRBV5-1	TRBJ2-2	ASSLEVRVTGELF
NA	TRBV13	TRBJ2-3	ASSLGPLAGGQTDTQY
NA	TRBV19	TRBJ1-6	ASSSIGDSRSPLH
NA	TRBV7-2	TRBJ2-1	ASRTGFTSYNEQF
NA	TRBV15	TRBJ1-2	ATSPQRRGPHGYT
NA	TRBV29-1	TRBJ1-2	SVDSYGYT
NA	TRBV7-9	TRBJ2-3	ASSWDYSTQY
NA	TRBV4-2	TRBJ2-1	ASSPPNDNEQF
once	TRBV5-5	TRBJ2-7	ASSLWQGVYEQY
NA	TRBV10-3	TRBJ2-7	AITGLEGSEQY